This T cell receptor (beta chain) was identified in a study of beta chain features in type 1 diabetes. The CDR3 has 11 amino acids. V was shortened by 6 bases and J by 3 bases, with 9 bases between the two germline ends. Germline V gives CDR1 DFQATT, CDR2 SNEGSKA (reference sequence). The entirety of the isolated RNA underwent reverse transcription, so expressed TCRB transcripts were sequenced. Sequencing used immunoSEQ multiplex PCR; TCRdb keeps in-frame clones, though not all of them. This table holds 150,000 to 200,000 clones, just over 9% found once. The clonotype was recovered from a woman younger than 30 in good health. This chain uses TRBV20-1 with TRBJ2-7; D not resolved. Material for sequencing was central memory CD4+ T cells from blood. The CDR3: CSASGHYEQYF. CDR3 nucleotides: TGCAGTGCCTCGGGTCACTACGAGCAGTACTTC.